Presented here are 26 T cell receptor beta chains from one specimen sequenced in a study of T cell changes during pregnancy in multiple sclerosis. Method: immunoSEQ multiplex PCR; TCRdb's copy keeps in-frame clones and lacks some. The sample has approximately 53,000 clones; nearly 95% are singletons. This specimen was CD4+ T cells from peripheral blood mononuclear cells, taken after pregnancy. Receptor source: a female donor in good health, enrolled as a control in a pregnancy study.

The chain combines TRBV27 with TRBJ2-3; TRBD2 matches at 7 bases. The germline V gene has CDR1 MNHEY and CDR2 SMNVEV (reference sequence). V was clipped by 5 bases and J by 7 bases; unmatched bases: 12. The CDR3 runs 15 residues. The CDR3 protein is CASSLQRGSGYTQYF. The CDR3 DNA is TGTGCCAGCAGTCTTCAGCGGGGTAGCGGATATACGCAGTATTTT.

This chain joins TRBV30 and TRBJ2-1; 9 nucleotides agree with TRBD1. This CDR3 has 17 residues. CDR1 is GTSNPN, CDR2 SVGIG, per germline (reference sequence). The V segment lost 2 bases and the J segment 7 bases; nucleotides outside the gene matches: 15. The CDR3 bases are TGTGCCTGGAGTAGCGACCTCGGGACAGGGCTTTTTAATGAGCAGTTCTTC. Translating it yields CAWSSDLGTGLFNEQFF.

This chain joins TRBV6-5 and TRBJ2-5; 7 nucleotides align to TRBD1. The CDR3 sequence is 13 residues long. Germline V gene sequence: CDR1 MNHEY, CDR2 SVGAGI. The V gene end was trimmed by 5 bases and the J gene end by 4 bases; junction bases not matched to a gene: 4. The CDR3 reads CASSPYRGETQYF. Written as DNA, the CDR3 is TGTGCCAGCAGTCCCTACAGGGGAGAGACCCAGTACTTC.

CDR3 protein: CASSEAGTGGAGQYF. CDR3 in DNA: TGCGCCAGCAGCGAGGCCGGGACAGGGGGCGCGGGGCAGTACTTC. The chain combines TRBV5-1 with TRBJ2-7; 12 bases agree with TRBD1. J gave up 9 bases and V 4 bases, and 11 bases lay outside the gene matches. Germline CDR1 is SGHRS and CDR2 is YFSETQ. The CDR3 sequence is 15 residues long.

V is TRBV28 and J is TRBJ2-3; 14 bases match TRBD2. CDR1 is MDHEN and CDR2 is SYDVKM in the germline V gene. Trimming removed 7 bases from V and 4 bases from J; junction bases left unmatched: 10. CDR3 size: 17 residues. Written as DNA, the CDR3 is TGTGCCAGCACAATGGGAGGACTAGCGGGAGGCTCAGATACGCAGTATTTT. Encoded protein: CASTMGGLAGGSDTQYF.

This clone was observed a single time. The chain links TRBV28 to TRBJ2-1; 7 bases map to TRBD2. Per the germline V gene, CDR1 is MDHEN and CDR2 is SYDVKM. This CDR3 spans 15 amino acids. V was clipped by 5 bases and J by 7 bases; unmatched bases: 11. CDR3 sequence (DNA): TGTGCCAGCAGTCACACTAGGGACTACACGAATGAGCAGTTCTTC. Protein sequence: CASSHTRDYTNEQFF.

This chain links TRBV5-1 with TRBJ1-4, with TRBD1 matching 10 bases. The V segment lost 3 bases and the J segment 8 bases; nucleotides outside the gene matches: 4. Germline V lookup: CDR1 SGHRS, CDR2 YFSETQ. The CDR3 is made up of 14 amino acids. CDR3: CASSSGTGVEKLFF. CDR3 in DNA: TGCGCCAGCAGCTCCGGGACAGGGGTCGAAAAACTGTTTTTT.

This sequence joins TRBV5-4 and TRBJ2-5; 9 nucleotides match TRBD2. Germline V gene data show CDR1 as SGHNT and CDR2 as YYREEE (reference sequence). The CDR3 consists of 14 residues. Trimming cost V 3 bases and J 1 base; bases outside gene matches: 1. Here the CDR3 DNA reads TGTGCCAGCAGCTCGGGACTAGCCCAAGAGACCCAGTACTTC. This sequence encodes CASSSGLAQETQYF.

V and J are TRBV2 and TRBJ2-3; no reliable D call. The ends were cut back, 7 bases at V and 4 bases at J, with 9 bases in the middle. This CDR3 has 12 amino acids. In germline, CDR1 is SNHLY, CDR2 FYNNEI. CDR3 nucleotide sequence: TGTGCCAGCACGAGAACGCCAGATACGCAGTATTTT. Protein sequence: CASTRTPDTQYF.

V and J are TRBV5-4 and TRBJ2-6, with a possible D match to TRBD1 (5 bases). This CDR3 is 18 amino acids long. With 2 bases removed from V and 4 bases from J, the gap between germline ends came to 19 bases. Germline V gives CDR1 SGHNT, CDR2 YYREEE (reference sequence). The CDR3 DNA reads as TGTGCCAGCAGCTTCTTTAGGGGTGGTAGGTCCGGGGCCAACGTCCTGACTTTC. This sequence encodes CASSFFRGGRSGANVLTF.

The genes are TRBV4-1 and TRBJ2-6; tentative D call: TRBD1 (6 bases). The CDR3 is made up of 20 amino acids. The V end was cut by 2 bases, the J end by 4 bases, with 24 bases between. Germline CDR1 and CDR2: MGHRA and YSYEKL. DNA for the CDR3: TGCGCCAGCAGCCAACCCCCGGGACATACGTCGATGGTAGGGGCCAACGTCCTGACTTTC. Amino acids: CASSQPPGHTSMVGANVLTF.

The rearrangement links TRBV9 to TRBJ2-1, with 9 nucleotides matching TRBD1. This CDR3 comprises 17 residues. From germline, CDR1 is SGDLS and CDR2 YYNGEE. V lost 0 bases to trimming and J lost 3 bases; unmatched junction nucleotides: 7. CDR3 bases: TGTGCCAGCAGCGTAGATGTGGGACAGGGCAGCTACAATGAGCAGTTCTTC. This translates into CASSVDVGQGSYNEQFF.

This clone turned up a few times. The chain joins TRBV4-1 to TRBJ1-3; possibly TRBD1 for D (5 bases). The germline CDR1 and CDR2 sequences are MGHRA and YSYEKL. V was cut by 3 bases and J by 8 bases, with 17 bases left in between. CDR3 length: 15 amino acids. Here the CDR3 DNA reads TGCGCCAGCAGCCACCCAGGGAGGGATCGGCACACCATATATTTT. Translated: CASSHPGRDRHTIYF.

The CDR3 reads CASGRRDYGYTF. The CDR3 DNA sequence: TGTGCCAGCGGCCGACGGGACTATGGCTACACCTTC. V gene TRBV5-5 combines with J gene TRBJ1-2; D gene ambiguous. Trimming took off 7 bases at V and 3 bases at J, with 10 bases between the two ends. CDR3 length equals 12 residues. Germline CDR1 reads SGHKS; CDR2 reads YYEKEE (reference sequence).

This chain joins TRBV19 and TRBJ1-5; possible D gene TRBD1, 5 bases. V lost 11 bases to trimming and J lost 7 bases, with 21 bases between them. The CDR3 covers 14 residues. Germline V gives CDR1 LNHDA, CDR2 SQIVND (reference sequence). The CDR3, as DNA: TGTGCCGTCAGGGTTTCGTCCCCCAGCCAGCCCCAGCATTTT. It translates to CAVRVSSPSQPQHF.

Here the CDR3 reads CASSFMREAPEQYF. The CDR3 nucleotides read TGTGCCAGCAGTTTTATGCGGGAGGCTCCCGAGCAGTACTTC. The chain combines TRBV28 with TRBJ2-7; 8 bases agree with TRBD2. This CDR3 contains 14 residues. The V gene's germline CDR1 is MDHEN and CDR2 SYDVKM. V lost 3 bases, J lost 6 bases, and 7 bases stayed unmatched.

The chain joins TRBV15 to TRBJ2-4, with TRBD2 identical over 8 bases. J gave up 4 bases and V 1 base, and 3 bases lay outside the gene matches. The CDR3 extends over 15 amino acids. The V gene's germline CDR1 is LNHNV and CDR2 YYDKDF (reference sequence). CDR3 region: CATSRGGTSKNIQYF. The CDR3 bases are TGTGCCACCAGCAGAGGTGGGACTAGTAAAAACATTCAGTACTTC.

The chain couples TRBV27 to TRBJ2-5, with 9 nucleotides matching TRBD2. The J call may be faulty, since TRBJ2-7 better matches the DNA end. CDR1 MNHEY and CDR2 SMNVEV come from the germline V gene (reference sequence). The CDR3 consists of 13 residues. The CDR3 reads CASRLSGSYEQYF. CDR3 coding DNA: TGTGCCAGCAGACTTAGCGGGAGTTACGAGCAGTACTTC.

This clone was seen a handful of times. The chain recombines TRBV5-8 with TRBJ1-5, with 7 bases aligning to TRBD1. The CDR3 is 15 residues long. CDR1 is SGHTS, CDR2 YDEGEE, per germline. Trimming cost V 4 bases and J 0 bases; bases outside gene matches: 4. The CDR3 region is CASSPGTVSNQPQHF. CDR3 in DNA: TGTGCCAGCAGCCCCGGGACAGTTAGCAATCAGCCCCAGCATTTT.

This chain joins TRBV5-6 and TRBJ2-5; D is unclear. Germline V gives CDR1 SGHDT, CDR2 YYEEEE. V lost 4 bases and J lost 7, with 14 bases in between. The CDR3 runs 13 residues. The CDR3 nucleotides read TGTGCCAGCAGCCCTAATAGAGGCGGGACCCAGTACTTC. This gives the protein CASSPNRGGTQYF.

The chain recombines TRBV2 with TRBJ2-7, with 11 bases lining up with TRBD1. V was clipped by 2 bases and J by 7 bases; unmatched bases: 7. The germline V gene has CDR1 SNHLY and CDR2 FYNNEI. The CDR3 consists of 15 residues. The CDR3 spells CASSEIGQGAWEQYF. CDR3 DNA: TGTGCCAGCAGTGAAATAGGACAGGGGGCATGGGAGCAGTACTTC.

This sequence joins TRBV6-5 and TRBJ1-2; TRBD1 aligns across 11 bases. The CDR3 runs 15 residues. With 2 bases clipped from V and 4 bases from J, the junction kept 3 bases outside the gene matches. In germline, CDR1 is MNHEY, CDR2 SVGAGI. The CDR3 is CASSYGGQGGYGYTF. The CDR3 DNA sequence: TGTGCCAGCAGTTACGGGGGACAGGGGGGCTATGGCTACACCTTC.

V usage is TRBV6-6 and J usage is TRBJ2-1; 10 bases are shared with TRBD2. There are 15 residues in the CDR3. Trimming cost V 6 bases and J 4 bases; bases outside gene matches: 6. The germline CDR1 and CDR2 sequences are MNHNY and SVGAGI (reference sequence). CDR3 sequence reads: CASSQTSGVYNEQFF. DNA for the CDR3: TGTGCCAGCAGCCAAACTAGCGGGGTTTACAATGAGCAGTTCTTC.

V is TRBV11-1 and J is TRBJ2-3; 8 bases agree with TRBD1. There are 15 residues in the CDR3. Trimming at V came to 5 bases and at J to 6 bases, leaving 10 bases not matched to a gene. Germline assignment: CDR1 SGHAT and CDR2 FQDESV (reference sequence). The CDR3 reads CASSLTGGGPDTQYF. The CDR3 region has the DNA TGTGCCAGCAGCCTCACAGGGGGTGGTCCCGATACGCAGTATTTT.

The V gene is TRBV6-6, the J gene TRBJ1-6; no definite D call. V gave up 8 bases and J gave up 7 bases, with 18 bases separating them. The CDR3 is made up of 15 amino acids. Germline CDR1 reads MNHNY; CDR2 reads SVGAGI (reference sequence). This CDR3 reads CASGLEPGGNSPLHF. The CDR3, as DNA: TGTGCCAGCGGCCTAGAACCCGGAGGAAATTCACCCCTCCACTTT.

V is TRBV7-2 and J is TRBJ2-1, with 8 bases matching TRBD2. V lost 5 bases, J lost 0 bases, and 12 bases stayed unmatched. This CDR3 region has 18 residues. Germline lookup yields CDR1 SGHTA and CDR2 FQGNSA. The CDR3 here is CASSLGASGLSSYNEQFF. DNA for the CDR3: TGTGCCAGCAGCCTAGGGGCTAGCGGGCTGAGCTCCTACAATGAGCAGTTCTTC. The whole variable domain, remainder taken from reference TRBV7-2 and TRBJ2-1, is GAGVSQSPSNKVTEKGKDVELRCDPISGHTALYWYRQSLGQGLEFLIYFQGNSAPDKSGLPSDRFSAERTGGSVSTLTIQRTQQEDSAVYLCASSLGASGLSSYNEQFFGPGTRLTVL.